The T cell receptor beta chain under discussion was sequenced for a study of blood T cell repertoires in COVID-19. Study-level background: There were acute and convalescent COVID-19 samples, and they came from the United States, Italy and Spain. PBMCs, B-cell-depleted T cells, or T cells were the source of the cDNA or gDNA that made up the material.

Original analysis: Quantification of nucleated cells was approximated via reference gene primer amplification. Some clones are missing from TCRdb's copy, which holds only in-frame ones; the method was immunoSEQ multiplex PCR. For V, J and clone size, that table is used; D and trimming come from the DNA. The data hold 95,000 to 150,000 clones, with around three quarters observed a single time. CDR1 and CDR2 from the germline V gene are SGHKS and YYEKEE (reference sequence). The CDR3 runs 15 residues. Germline trimming cut 4 bases from V and 3 bases from J; bases unmatched to any gene: 6. The V gene is TRBV5-5, the J gene TRBJ2-7; TRBD2 matches at 11 bases. The sequenced material came from peripheral blood. This sequence was found in a man aged 40-49 years with active or convalescent COVID-19. The CDR3 sequence: CASSPLGTSGYEQYF. CDR3 DNA: TGTGCCAGCAGCCCCCTAGGGACTAGCGGCTACGAGCAGTACTTC. Together with reference TRBV5-5 and TRBJ2-7, the CDR3 gives the full variable domain: DAGVTQSPTHLIKTRGQQVTLRCSPISGHKSVSWYQQVLGQGPQFIFQYYEKEERGRGNFPDRFSARQFPNYSSELNVNALLLGDSALYLCASSPLGTSGYEQYFGPGTRLTVT.